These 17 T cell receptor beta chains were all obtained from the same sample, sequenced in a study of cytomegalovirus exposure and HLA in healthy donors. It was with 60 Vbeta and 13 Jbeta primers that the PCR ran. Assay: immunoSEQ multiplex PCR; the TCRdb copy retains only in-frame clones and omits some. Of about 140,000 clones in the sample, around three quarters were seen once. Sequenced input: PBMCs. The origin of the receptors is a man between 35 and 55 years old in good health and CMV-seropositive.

CDR3 residues: CASSADRVNTEAFF. As DNA, the CDR3 is TGTGCCAGCAGTGCGGACAGGGTGAACACTGAAGCTTTCTTT. V is TRBV2 and J is TRBJ1-1; 8 bases match TRBD1. The V segment lost 4 bases and the J segment 0 bases; nucleotides outside the gene matches: 1. Germline V gives CDR1 SNHLY, CDR2 FYNNEI. This CDR3 has 14 amino acids.

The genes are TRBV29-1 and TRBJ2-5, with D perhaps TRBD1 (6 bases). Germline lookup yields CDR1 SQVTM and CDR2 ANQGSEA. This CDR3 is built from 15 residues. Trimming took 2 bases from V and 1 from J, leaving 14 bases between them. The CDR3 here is CSVERAGVTQETQYF. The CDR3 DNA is TGCAGCGTTGAAAGGGCAGGGGTTACCCAAGAGACCCAGTACTTC.

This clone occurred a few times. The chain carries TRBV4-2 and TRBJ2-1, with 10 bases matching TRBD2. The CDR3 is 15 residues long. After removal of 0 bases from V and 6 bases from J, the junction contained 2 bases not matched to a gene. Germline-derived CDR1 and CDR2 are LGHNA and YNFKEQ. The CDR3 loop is CASSQEAGGPNEQFF. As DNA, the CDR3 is TGTGCCAGCAGCCAAGAAGCGGGGGGGCCCAATGAGCAGTTCTTC.

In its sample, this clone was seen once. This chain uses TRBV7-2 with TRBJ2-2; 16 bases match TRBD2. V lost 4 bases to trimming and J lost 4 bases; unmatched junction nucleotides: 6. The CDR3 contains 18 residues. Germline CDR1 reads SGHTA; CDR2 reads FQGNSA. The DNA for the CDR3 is TGTGCCAGCAGCTCGGGACTAGCGGGAGGGCAGCGCACCGGGGAGCTGTTTTTT. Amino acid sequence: CASSSGLAGGQRTGELFF.

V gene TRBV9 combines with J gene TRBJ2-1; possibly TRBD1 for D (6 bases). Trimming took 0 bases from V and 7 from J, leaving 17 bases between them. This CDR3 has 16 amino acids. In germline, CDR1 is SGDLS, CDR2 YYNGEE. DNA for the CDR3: TGTGCCAGCAGCGTAGTAAGTGGGGGCGGAAGAAATGAGCAGTTCTTC. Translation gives CASSVVSGGGRNEQFF.

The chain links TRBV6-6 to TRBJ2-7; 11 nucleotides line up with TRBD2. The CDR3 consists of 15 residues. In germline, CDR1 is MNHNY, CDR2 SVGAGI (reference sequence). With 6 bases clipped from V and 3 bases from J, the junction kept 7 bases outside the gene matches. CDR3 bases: TGTGCCAGCAGACCCGGGACTAGCGGAGTCTACGAGCAGTACTTC. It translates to CASRPGTSGVYEQYF.

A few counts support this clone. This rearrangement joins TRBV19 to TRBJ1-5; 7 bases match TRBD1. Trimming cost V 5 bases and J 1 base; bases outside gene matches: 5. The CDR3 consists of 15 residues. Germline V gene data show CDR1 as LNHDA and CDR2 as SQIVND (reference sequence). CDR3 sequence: CASSSQGISNQPQHF. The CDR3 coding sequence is TGTGCCAGTAGTTCACAGGGGATAAGCAATCAGCCCCAGCATTTT.

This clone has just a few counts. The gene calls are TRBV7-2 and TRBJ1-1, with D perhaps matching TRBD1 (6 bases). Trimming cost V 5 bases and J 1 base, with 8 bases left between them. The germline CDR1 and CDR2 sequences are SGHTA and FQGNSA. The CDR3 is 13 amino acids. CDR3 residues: CASSEGQNTEAFF. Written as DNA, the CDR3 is TGTGCCAGCAGCGAGGGACAGAACACTGAAGCTTTCTTT.

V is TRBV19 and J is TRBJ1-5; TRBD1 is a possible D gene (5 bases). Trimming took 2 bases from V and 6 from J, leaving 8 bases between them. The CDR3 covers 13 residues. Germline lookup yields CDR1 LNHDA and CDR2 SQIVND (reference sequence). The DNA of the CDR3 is TGTGCCAGTAGTATACAGGGTTTTCAGCCCCAGCATTTT. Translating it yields CASSIQGFQPQHF.

CDR3 bases: TGCGCCAGCAGCACACGCCAGGGATCCACTGAAGCTTTCTTT. This gives the protein CASSTRQGSTEAFF. The gene calls are TRBV5-1 and TRBJ1-1; a possible D gene is TRBD1 (5 bases). CDR3 length: 14 amino acids. Germline lookup yields CDR1 SGHRS and CDR2 YFSETQ. V was shortened by 4 bases and J by 4 bases, with 14 bases between the two germline ends. The whole variable domain, filled in from reference TRBV5-1 and TRBJ1-1, reads KAGVTQTPRYLIKTRGQQVTLSCSPISGHRSVSWYQQTPGQGLQFLFEYFSETQRNKGNFPGRFSGRQFSNSRSEMNVSTLELGDSALYLCASSTRQGSTEAFFGQGTRLTVV.

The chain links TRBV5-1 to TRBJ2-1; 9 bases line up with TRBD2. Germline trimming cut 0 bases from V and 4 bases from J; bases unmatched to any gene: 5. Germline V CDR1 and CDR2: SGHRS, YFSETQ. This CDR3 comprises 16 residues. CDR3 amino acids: CASSLDWAGGYNEQFF. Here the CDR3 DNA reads TGCGCCAGCAGCTTGGACTGGGCGGGGGGGTACAATGAGCAGTTCTTC.

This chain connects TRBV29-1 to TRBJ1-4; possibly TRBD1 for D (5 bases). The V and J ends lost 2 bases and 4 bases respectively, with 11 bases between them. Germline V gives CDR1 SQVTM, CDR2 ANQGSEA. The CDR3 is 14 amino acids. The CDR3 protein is CSVETGQDNEKLFF. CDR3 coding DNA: TGCAGCGTTGAAACAGGCCAGGATAATGAAAAACTGTTTTTT.

CDR3 sequence (DNA): TGTGCCAGCAGTTTGGGGGGACTAAACACCGGGGAGCTGTTTTTT. Protein sequence: CASSLGGLNTGELFF. The rearrangement uses TRBV27 and TRBJ2-2; 7 positions agree with TRBD2. V gave up 3 bases and J gave up 2 bases; unmatched junction bases: 3. In germline, CDR1 is MNHEY, CDR2 SMNVEV (reference sequence). This CDR3 is 15 amino acids long.

CDR3 loop: CAWSAARGHSPLHF. The CDR3 coding sequence is TGTGCCTGGAGTGCAGCCAGGGGGCATTCACCCCTCCACTTT. The J gene is TRBJ1-6, the V gene TRBV30; 8 nucleotides line up with TRBD1. This CDR3 region has 14 residues. Germline trimming cut 1 base from V and 8 bases from J; bases unmatched to any gene: 4. CDR1 is GTSNPN, CDR2 SVGIG, per germline (reference sequence).

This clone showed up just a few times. The CDR3 region is CASSLMAGGLTDTQYF. The CDR3 DNA sequence: TGTGCCAGCAGCTTAATGGCGGGGGGGCTGACAGATACGCAGTATTTT. The rearrangement links TRBV11-2 to TRBJ2-3, with 9 bases matching TRBD2. This CDR3 spans 16 amino acids. Germline V gene lookup returns CDR1 SGHAT and CDR2 FQNNGV. V lost 2 bases and J lost 3; bases outside the gene matches: 6.

The CDR3 sequence: CASSGDRGSDTQYF. The CDR3 DNA reads as TGCGCCAGCAGTGGGGACAGGGGGTCAGATACGCAGTATTTT. The chain uses TRBV10-1 and TRBJ2-3, with 11 bases matching TRBD1. The CDR3 spans 14 residues. The junction had 1 base not matched to a gene; V was cut back by 4 bases and J by 4 bases. CDR1 is WNHNN, CDR2 SYGVQD, per germline (reference sequence).

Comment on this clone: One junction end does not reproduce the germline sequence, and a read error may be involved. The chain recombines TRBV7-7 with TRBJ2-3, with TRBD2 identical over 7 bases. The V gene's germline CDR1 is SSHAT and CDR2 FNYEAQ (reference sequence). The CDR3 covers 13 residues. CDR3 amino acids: CASSGGGTDTQYF. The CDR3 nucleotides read TGTGCTAGCAGTGGCGGGGGTACAGATACGCAGTATTTT.